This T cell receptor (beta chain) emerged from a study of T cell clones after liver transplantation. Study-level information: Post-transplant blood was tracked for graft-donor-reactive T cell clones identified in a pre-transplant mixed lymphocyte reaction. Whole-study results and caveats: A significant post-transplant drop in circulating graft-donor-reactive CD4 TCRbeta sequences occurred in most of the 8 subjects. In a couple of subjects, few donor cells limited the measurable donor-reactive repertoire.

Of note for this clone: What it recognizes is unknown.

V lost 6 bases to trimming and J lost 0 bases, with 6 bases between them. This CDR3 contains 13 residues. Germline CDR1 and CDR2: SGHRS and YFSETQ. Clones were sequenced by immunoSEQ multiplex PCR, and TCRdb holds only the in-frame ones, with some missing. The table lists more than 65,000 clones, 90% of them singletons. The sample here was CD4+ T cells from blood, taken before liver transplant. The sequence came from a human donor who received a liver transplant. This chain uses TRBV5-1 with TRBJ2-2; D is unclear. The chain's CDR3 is CASTIANTGELFF. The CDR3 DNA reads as TGCGCCAGCACGATCGCGAACACCGGGGAGCTGTTTTTT.